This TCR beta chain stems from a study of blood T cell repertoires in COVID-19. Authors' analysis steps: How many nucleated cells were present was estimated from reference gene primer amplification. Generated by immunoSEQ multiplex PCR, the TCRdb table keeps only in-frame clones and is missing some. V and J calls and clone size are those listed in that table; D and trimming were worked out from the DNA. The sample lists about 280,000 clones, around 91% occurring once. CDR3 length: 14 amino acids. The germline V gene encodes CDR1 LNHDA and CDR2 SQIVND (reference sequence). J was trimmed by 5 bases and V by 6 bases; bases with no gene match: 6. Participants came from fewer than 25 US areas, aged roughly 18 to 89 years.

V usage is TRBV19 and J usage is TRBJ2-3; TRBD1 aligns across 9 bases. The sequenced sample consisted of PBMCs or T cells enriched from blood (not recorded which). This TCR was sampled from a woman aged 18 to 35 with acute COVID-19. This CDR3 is CASRRTGALDTQYF. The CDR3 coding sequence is TGTGCCAGTAGGAGGACAGGGGCGTTAGATACGCAGTATTTT. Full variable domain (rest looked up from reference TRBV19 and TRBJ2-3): DGGITQSPKYLFRKEGQNVTLSCEQNLNHDAMYWYRQDPGQGLRLIYYSQIVNDFQKGDIAEGYSVSREKKESFPLTVTSAQKNPTAFYLCASRRTGALDTQYFGPGTRLTVL.